The present T cell receptor beta chain was sequenced within a study of blood T cell repertoires in COVID-19. Data came from immunoSEQ multiplex PCR; TCRdb stores just in-frame clones and leaves some out. The sample shows tens of thousands of clones, roughly three quarters of them seen only once. Trimming removed 4 bases from V and 8 bases from J, with 9 bases in between. Germline CDR1 and CDR2: LGHDT and YNNKEL (reference sequence). The CDR3 loop spans 13 amino acids. V and J are TRBV3-1 (or the pseudogene TRBV3-2) and TRBJ1-6; D is unresolved. The receptor was isolated from a human donor in a cohort sampled during active COVID-19. Sample: peripheral blood. In DNA form, the CDR3 reads TGTGCCAGCAGCCTCGGACTCTATTCACCCCTCCACTTT. This gives the protein CASSLGLYSPLHF.